These 18 T cell receptor beta chains share one sample of origin, sequenced in a study of CD8+CD57+ T cells in acquired aplastic anemia (dated by TCRdb to the late 2010s). The instrument given in TCRdb is Illumina HiSeq 2000. Profiling of TCR beta VDJ combinations and CDR3 sequences used genomic DNA as the template. TCRdb itself trimmed the public reads at Q25 with fastp, ran MiXCR and retained productive beta chains. Entries that share a CDR3 protein sequence are merged under the most common genes and DNA. This sample comprises about 98,000 distinct CDR3 sequences, approximately 73% of them detected only once. The leading ten clones occupy over 55% of the sample. Expansion of CD8+CD57+ cells had been shown by flow cytometry in the patients chosen for sequencing. Sample: sorted CD4+, CD8+, or CD8+CD57+ T cells (not recorded which) from PBMCs. Receptor source: a human donor with aplastic anemia.

This clonotype was detected a few times. A read error is likely, as this CDR3 ends without the conserved phenylalanine or tryptophan. The DNA is omitted, as the CDR3 cannot be located on it reliably, and the CDR3 follows TCRdb's listing. The V gene is TRBV10-3, the J gene TRBJ2-7; TRBD2, the table's D call, was not compared with the DNA. Germline CDR1 and CDR2: ENHRY and SYGVKD. Termini included, the CDR3 measures 12 amino acids. This CDR3 is CAISGQGPGTTL.

The chain combines TRBV2 with TRBJ2-1, with 10 nucleotides matching TRBD1. The CDR3 spans 15 residues. Germline CDR1 reads SNHLY; CDR2 reads FYNNEI. V lost 1 base and J lost 9; bases outside the gene matches: 6. The CDR3 loop is CASSEGQGAMFEQFF. The CDR3 region has the DNA TGTGCCAGCAGTGAAGGACAGGGGGCGATGTTTGAGCAGTTCTTC.

The V call is TRBV20-1, the J call TRBJ1-2; 7 bases map to TRBD1. The V gene's germline CDR1 is DFQATT and CDR2 SNEGSKA (reference sequence). The CDR3 is made up of 15 amino acids. The J segment lost 0 bases and the V segment lost 0 bases, leaving 4 bases of the junction unmatched. The CDR3, as DNA: TGCAGTGCTAGAGAGAGGGGGACAGCTAACTATGGCTACACCTTC. It is translated as CSARERGTANYGYTF.

This sequence joins TRBV7-3 and TRBJ2-7; 10 bases agree with TRBD1. V dropped 0 bases and J dropped 5; count of bases not matched to a gene: 4. This CDR3 is 15 amino acids long. CDR1 and CDR2 from the germline V gene are SGHTA and FQGTGA. DNA for the CDR3: TGTGCCAGCAGCTTAACGGGACAGGGGTACCACGAGCAGTACTTC. It yields the protein CASSLTGQGYHEQYF.

This clonotype has just one count. The chain couples TRBV3-1 to TRBJ1-1; no firm D call. Germline CDR1 and CDR2: LGHDT and YNNKEL (reference sequence). CDR3 length: 13 amino acids. V was cut by 1 base and J by 4 bases, with 7 bases left in between. The DNA of the CDR3 is TGTGCCAGCAGCCAAGGTCCCAGCACTGAAGCTTTCTTT. It is translated as CASSQGPSTEAFF. Combining the CDR3 with reference TRBV3-1 and TRBJ1-1 gives the whole variable domain DTAVSQTPKYLVTQMGNDKSIKCEQNLGHDTMYWYKQDSKKFLKIMFSYNNKELIINETVPNRFSPKSPDKAHLNLHINSLELGDSAVYFCASSQGPSTEAFFGQGTRLTVV.

The J gene is TRBJ2-1, the V gene TRBV20-1, with TRBD2 matching 12 bases. The CDR3 contains 17 residues. CDR1 is DFQATT, CDR2 SNEGSKA, per germline (reference sequence). With 0 bases clipped from V and 3 bases from J, the junction kept 6 bases outside the gene matches. CDR3 coding DNA: TGCAGTGCTAGAGATGCTAGCGGGAGGGCGAACTACAATGAGCAGTTCTTC. Translated: CSARDASGRANYNEQFF.

The rearrangement uses TRBV9 and TRBJ2-7; possible D gene TRBD2, 6 bases. V was clipped by 5 bases and J by 3 bases, with 21 bases between them. Germline loops: CDR1 SGDLS, CDR2 YYNGEE. This CDR3 comprises 16 residues. In DNA, the CDR3 is TGTGCCAGCAGTGAAGCGCGCGGGAACCTTAACTACGAGCAGTACTTC. Amino acids: CASSEARGNLNYEQYF.

This chain links TRBV15 with TRBJ1-1; a possible D gene is TRBD1 (5 bases). The V gene lost 4 bases and the J gene lost 8 bases, with 17 bases spanning the gap. Per germline, CDR1 LNHNV and CDR2 YYDKDF (reference sequence). This CDR3 has 14 amino acids. The CDR3 sequence is CATSKPDRGREAFF. DNA for the CDR3: TGTGCCACCAGCAAGCCAGACAGAGGAAGAGAAGCTTTCTTT.

V is TRBV19 and J is TRBJ1-6, with no clear D. Germline CDR1 and CDR2: LNHDA and SQIVND (reference sequence). V was shortened by 8 bases and J by 2 bases, with 7 bases between the two germline ends. CDR3 length equals 13 residues. The CDR3 loop reads CASGMAYNSPLHF. The CDR3 DNA reads as TGTGCCAGTGGGATGGCCTATAATTCACCCCTCCACTTT.

The chain joins TRBV2 to TRBJ2-5; either TRBD1 or TRBD2 may supply D (5 bases each). CDR3 length equals 13 residues. Trimming removed 6 bases at V and 5 bases at J, with 13 bases between. From germline, CDR1 is SNHLY and CDR2 FYNNEI. The CDR3 DNA follows: TGTGCCAGCAGGGGGGTCGCGGTGGAGACCCAGTACTTC. It specifies CASRGVAVETQYF.

This chain uses TRBV2 with TRBJ1-6; 10 bases match TRBD1. The germline V gene has CDR1 SNHLY and CDR2 FYNNEI. Unmatched junction bases numbered 7, after V lost 6 bases and J lost 8 bases. The CDR3 is 15 residues long. The CDR3 coding sequence is TGTGCCAGCAGCCCCGGGACAGGGGAGGATTCACCCCTCCACTTT. Residues: CASSPGTGEDSPLHF.

The rearrangement uses TRBV10-3 and TRBJ2-7; D is unresolved. Germline V gene sequence: CDR1 ENHRY, CDR2 SYGVKD. The CDR3 is 13 amino acids. Trimming removed 11 bases from V and 4 bases from J, with 18 bases in between. CDR3 DNA sequence: TGTGCCGCAGCGTTGGCGGTAGAGTACGAGCAGTACTTC. It specifies CAAALAVEYEQYF.

The J gene is TRBJ2-7, the V gene TRBV7-9; the D is unclear. CDR3 length equals 12 residues. V was shortened by 8 bases and J by 0 bases, with 8 bases between the two germline ends. Germline CDR1 reads SEHNR; CDR2 reads FQNEAQ (reference sequence). The CDR3 is CASGDGSYEQYF. CDR3 DNA: TGTGCCAGCGGAGACGGCTCCTACGAGCAGTACTTC.

J is TRBJ2-7 and V is TRBV5-1, with 8 bases lining up with TRBD2. The germline V gene has CDR1 SGHRS and CDR2 YFSETQ. The CDR3 consists of 17 residues. The ends lost 0 bases at V and 2 bases at J; junction bases unmatched: 10. CDR3 DNA sequence: TGCGCCAGCAGCTTGGTCGGGGTAGCGGGAACCCCCTACGAGCAGTACTTC. Amino acid sequence: CASSLVGVAGTPYEQYF.

V gene TRBV27 combines with J gene TRBJ1-1; D remains ambiguous. Trimming pared 4 bases from V and 0 bases from J, leaving 6 bases between. The CDR3 length is 13 residues. The germline V gene has CDR1 MNHEY and CDR2 SMNVEV (reference sequence). Written as DNA, the CDR3 is TGTGCCAGCAGTTATTACATGAACACTGAAGCTTTCTTT. It specifies CASSYYMNTEAFF.

The V gene is TRBV24-1, the J gene TRBJ2-7; maybe TRBD1 (6 bases). The CDR3 extends over 14 amino acids. V lost 4 bases to trimming and J lost 5 bases, with 14 bases between them. CDR1 is KGHDR and CDR2 is SFDVKD in the germline V gene. CDR3 sequence reads: CATSDGWGRDEQYF. CDR3 in DNA: TGTGCCACCAGTGACGGTTGGGGGCGCGACGAGCAGTACTTC.

The chain carries TRBV20-1 and TRBJ2-5, with 7 bases fitting TRBD1. The CDR3 has 13 residues. The V gene end was trimmed by 7 bases and the J gene end by 5 bases; junction bases not matched to a gene: 10. Looked up from germline, CDR1 is DFQATT and CDR2 is SNEGSKA (reference sequence). CDR3 DNA sequence: TGCAGTGTCGAGAAAACAGGGGTGGAGACCCAGTACTTC. Translated, it gives CSVEKTGVETQYF.

The rearrangement joins TRBV20-1 to TRBJ2-1; D unresolved. Trimming shortened V by 0 bases and J by 0 bases, and 15 bases separated the two germline ends. Looked up from germline, CDR1 is DFQATT and CDR2 is SNEGSKA (reference sequence). The CDR3 runs 17 residues. The CDR3 nucleotides read TGCAGTGCTAGAGATATTATGGGCTCCAGCTCCTACAATGAGCAGTTCTTC. Translated: CSARDIMGSSSYNEQFF.